The present T cell receptor (beta chain) was sequenced within a study of control samples from healthy donors and cancer patients. TCRdb keeps only in-frame clones here, not all; method: immunoSEQ multiplex PCR. Here the sample spans some 130,000 clones, about 87% being singletons. From germline, CDR1 is GTSNPN and CDR2 SVGIG (reference sequence). The trim removed 3 bases at V and 5 bases at J, leaving 7 bases unmatched. This CDR3 is built from 15 residues. The sequence came from a man in his forties in good health. Input material: blood. The chain links TRBV30 to TRBJ2-2, with 9 bases fitting TRBD1. The CDR3 region is CAWSADRGYTGELFF. CDR3 in DNA: TGTGCCTGGAGCGCGGACAGGGGCTATACCGGGGAGCTGTTTTTT.